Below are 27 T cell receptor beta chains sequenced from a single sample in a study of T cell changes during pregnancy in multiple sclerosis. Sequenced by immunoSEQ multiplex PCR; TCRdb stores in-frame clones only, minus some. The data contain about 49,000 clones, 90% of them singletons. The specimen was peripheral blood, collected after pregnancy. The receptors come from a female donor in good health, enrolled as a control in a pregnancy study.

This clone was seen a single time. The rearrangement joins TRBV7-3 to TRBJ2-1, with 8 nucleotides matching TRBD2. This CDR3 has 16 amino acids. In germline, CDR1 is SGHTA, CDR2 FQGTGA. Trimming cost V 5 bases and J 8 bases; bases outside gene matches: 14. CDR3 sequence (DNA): TGTGCCAGCAGCCCTTCAGCGGGACTAGGCTCCGATGAGCAGTTCTTC. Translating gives CASSPSAGLGSDEQFF.

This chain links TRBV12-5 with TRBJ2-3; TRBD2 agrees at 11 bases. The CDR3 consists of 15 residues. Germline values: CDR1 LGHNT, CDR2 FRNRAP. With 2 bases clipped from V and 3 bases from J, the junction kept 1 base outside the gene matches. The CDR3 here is CASGLTSGGTDTQYF. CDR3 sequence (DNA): TGTGCTAGTGGTTTGACTAGCGGGGGTACAGATACGCAGTATTTT.

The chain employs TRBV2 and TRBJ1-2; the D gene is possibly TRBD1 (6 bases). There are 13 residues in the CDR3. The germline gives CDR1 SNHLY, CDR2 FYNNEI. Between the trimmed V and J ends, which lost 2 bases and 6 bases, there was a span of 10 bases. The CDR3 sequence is CASSETGRDGYTF. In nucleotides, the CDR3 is TGTGCCAGCAGTGAAACAGGGAGGGATGGCTACACCTTC.

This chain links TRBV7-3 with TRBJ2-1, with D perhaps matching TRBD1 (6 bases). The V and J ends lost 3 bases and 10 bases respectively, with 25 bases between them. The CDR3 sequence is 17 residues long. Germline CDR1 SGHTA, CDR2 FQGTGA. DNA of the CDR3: TGTGCCAGCAGCTTCATACCGGGCAGGGGAAGGTCTACGGAGCAGTTCTTC. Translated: CASSFIPGRGRSTEQFF.

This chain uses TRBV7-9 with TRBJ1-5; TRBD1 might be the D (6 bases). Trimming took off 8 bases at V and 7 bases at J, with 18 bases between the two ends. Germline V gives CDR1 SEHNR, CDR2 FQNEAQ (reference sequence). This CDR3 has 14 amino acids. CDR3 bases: TGTGCCAGCTCGAGGGGGGGCGACTGGCAGCCCCAGCATTTT. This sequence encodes CASSRGGDWQPQHF.

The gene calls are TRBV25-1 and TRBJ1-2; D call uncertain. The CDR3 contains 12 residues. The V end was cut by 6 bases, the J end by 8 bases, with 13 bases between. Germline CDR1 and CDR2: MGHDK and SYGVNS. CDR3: CASRTPGRGYTF. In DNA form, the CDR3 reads TGTGCCAGCAGGACGCCAGGTCGGGGCTACACCTTC.

The CDR3 region is CSVGSSNQPQHF. CDR3 coding DNA: TGCAGCGTTGGGAGTAGCAATCAGCCCCAGCATTTT. The chain combines TRBV29-1 with TRBJ1-5; D call uncertain. Germline V gene sequence: CDR1 SQVTM, CDR2 ANQGSEA. This CDR3 is built from 12 residues. Trimming removed 4 bases from V and 0 bases from J, with 4 bases in between.

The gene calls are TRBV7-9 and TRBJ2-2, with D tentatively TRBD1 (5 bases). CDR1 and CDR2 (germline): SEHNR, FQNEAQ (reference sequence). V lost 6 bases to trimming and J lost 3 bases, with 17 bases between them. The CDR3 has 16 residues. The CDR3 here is CASRTYPEGDTGELFF. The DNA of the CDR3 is TGTGCCAGCAGAACGTACCCAGAAGGGGACACCGGGGAGCTGTTTTTT. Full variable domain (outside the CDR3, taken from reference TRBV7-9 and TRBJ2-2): DTGVSQNPRHKITKRGQNVTFRCDPISEHNRLYWYRQTLGQGPEFLTYFQNEAQLEKSRLLSDRFSAERPKGSFSTLEIQRTEQGDSAMYLCASRTYPEGDTGELFFGEGSRLTVL.

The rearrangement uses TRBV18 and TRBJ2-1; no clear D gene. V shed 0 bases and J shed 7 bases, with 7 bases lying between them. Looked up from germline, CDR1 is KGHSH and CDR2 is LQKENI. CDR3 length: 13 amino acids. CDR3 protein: CASSPPNGNEQFF. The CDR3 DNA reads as TGTGCCAGCTCACCACCGAACGGGAATGAGCAGTTCTTC.

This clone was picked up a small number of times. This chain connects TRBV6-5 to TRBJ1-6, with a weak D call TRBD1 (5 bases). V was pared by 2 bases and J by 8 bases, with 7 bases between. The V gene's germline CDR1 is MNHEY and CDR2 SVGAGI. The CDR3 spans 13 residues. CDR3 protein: CASSYVGDSPLHF. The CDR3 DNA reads TGTGCCAGCAGTTACGTAGGGGATTCACCCCTCCACTTT.

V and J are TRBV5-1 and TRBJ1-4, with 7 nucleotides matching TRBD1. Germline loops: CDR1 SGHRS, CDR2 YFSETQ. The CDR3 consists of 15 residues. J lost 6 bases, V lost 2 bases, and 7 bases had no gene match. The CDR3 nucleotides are TGCGCCAGCAGCTTTAACAGGGGTCAGGATGAAAAACTGTTTTTT. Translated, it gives CASSFNRGQDEKLFF.

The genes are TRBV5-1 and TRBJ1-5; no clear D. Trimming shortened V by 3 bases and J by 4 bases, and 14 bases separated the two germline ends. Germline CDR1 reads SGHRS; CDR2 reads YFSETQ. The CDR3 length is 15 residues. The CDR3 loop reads CASSYSITLNQPQHF. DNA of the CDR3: TGCGCCAGCAGCTATTCCATTACCCTAAATCAGCCCCAGCATTTT.

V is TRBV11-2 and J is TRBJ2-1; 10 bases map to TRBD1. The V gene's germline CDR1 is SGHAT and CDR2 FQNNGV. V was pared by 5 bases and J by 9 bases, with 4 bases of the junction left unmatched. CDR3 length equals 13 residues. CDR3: CASSIGQGGEQFF. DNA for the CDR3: TGTGCCAGCAGCATCGGACAGGGGGGTGAGCAGTTCTTC.

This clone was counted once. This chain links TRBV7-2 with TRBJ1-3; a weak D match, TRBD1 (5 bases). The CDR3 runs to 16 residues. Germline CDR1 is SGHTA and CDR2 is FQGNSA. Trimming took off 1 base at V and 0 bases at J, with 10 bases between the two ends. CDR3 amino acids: CASSLGQPYSGNTIYF. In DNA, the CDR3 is TGTGCCAGCAGCTTAGGACAGCCCTACTCTGGAAACACCATATATTTT.

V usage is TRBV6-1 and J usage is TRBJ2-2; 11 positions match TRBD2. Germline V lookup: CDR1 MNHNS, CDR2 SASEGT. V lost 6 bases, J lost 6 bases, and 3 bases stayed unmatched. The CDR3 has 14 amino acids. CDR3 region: CASSEGLAAGELFF. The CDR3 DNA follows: TGTGCCAGCAGCGAGGGACTAGCGGCCGGGGAGCTGTTTTTT.

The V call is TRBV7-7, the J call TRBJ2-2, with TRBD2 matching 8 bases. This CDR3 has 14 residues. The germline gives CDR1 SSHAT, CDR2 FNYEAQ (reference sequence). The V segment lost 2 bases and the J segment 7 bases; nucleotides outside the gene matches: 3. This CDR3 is CASSLSGGGGELFF. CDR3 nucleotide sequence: TGTGCCAGCAGCTTAAGCGGGGGTGGCGGGGAGCTGTTTTTT.

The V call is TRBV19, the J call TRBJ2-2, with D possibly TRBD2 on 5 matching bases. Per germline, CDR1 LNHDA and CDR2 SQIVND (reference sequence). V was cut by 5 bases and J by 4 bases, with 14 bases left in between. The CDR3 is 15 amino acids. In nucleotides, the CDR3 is TGTGCCAGTAGTCTCGGACTGGTGAGCACCGGGGAGCTGTTTTTT. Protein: CASSLGLVSTGELFF.

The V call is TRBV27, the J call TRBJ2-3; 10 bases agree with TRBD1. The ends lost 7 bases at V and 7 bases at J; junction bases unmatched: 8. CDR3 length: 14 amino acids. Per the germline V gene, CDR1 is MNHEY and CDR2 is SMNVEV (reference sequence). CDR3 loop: CASMRDRGLNTQYF. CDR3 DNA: TGTGCCAGCATGCGGGACAGGGGACTAAATACGCAGTATTTT.

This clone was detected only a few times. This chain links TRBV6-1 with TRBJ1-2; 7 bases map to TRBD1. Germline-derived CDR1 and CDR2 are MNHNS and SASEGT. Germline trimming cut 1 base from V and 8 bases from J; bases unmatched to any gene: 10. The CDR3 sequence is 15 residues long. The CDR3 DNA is TGTGCCAGCAGTGAAGGAAGAGGGGGCGCGGACGGCTACACCTTC. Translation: CASSEGRGGADGYTF.

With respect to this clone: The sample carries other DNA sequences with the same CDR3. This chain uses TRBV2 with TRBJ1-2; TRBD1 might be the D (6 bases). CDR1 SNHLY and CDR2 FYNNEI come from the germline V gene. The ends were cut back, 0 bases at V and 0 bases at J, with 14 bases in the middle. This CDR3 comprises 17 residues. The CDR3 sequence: CASSEARGGGSNYGYTF. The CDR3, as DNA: TGTGCCAGCAGTGAAGCGCGAGGGGGGGGATCTAACTATGGCTACACCTTC.

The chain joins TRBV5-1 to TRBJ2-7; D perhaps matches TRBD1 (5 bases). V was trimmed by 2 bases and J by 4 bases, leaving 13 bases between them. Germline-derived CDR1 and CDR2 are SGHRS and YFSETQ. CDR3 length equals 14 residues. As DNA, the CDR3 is TGCGCCAGCAGCTTTTGGCAGGGCAATTACGAGCAGTACTTC. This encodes CASSFWQGNYEQYF. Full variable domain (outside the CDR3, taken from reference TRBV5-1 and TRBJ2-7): KAGVTQTPRYLIKTRGQQVTLSCSPISGHRSVSWYQQTPGQGLQFLFEYFSETQRNKGNFPGRFSGRQFSNSRSEMNVSTLELGDSALYLCASSFWQGNYEQYFGPGTRLTVT.

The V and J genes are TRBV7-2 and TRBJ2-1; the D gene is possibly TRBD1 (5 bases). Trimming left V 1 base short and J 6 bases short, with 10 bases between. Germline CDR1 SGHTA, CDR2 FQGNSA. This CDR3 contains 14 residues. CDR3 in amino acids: CASSLGARANEQFF. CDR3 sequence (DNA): TGTGCCAGCAGCTTAGGGGCCAGGGCCAATGAGCAGTTCTTC.

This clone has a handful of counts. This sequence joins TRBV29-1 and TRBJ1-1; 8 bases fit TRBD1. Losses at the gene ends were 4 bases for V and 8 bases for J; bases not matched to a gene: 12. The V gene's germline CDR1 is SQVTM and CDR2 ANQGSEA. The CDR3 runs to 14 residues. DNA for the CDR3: TGCAGCGTTGGGGCAGGGGGCCCGGCGACGGAAGCTTTCTTT. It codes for CSVGAGGPATEAFF.

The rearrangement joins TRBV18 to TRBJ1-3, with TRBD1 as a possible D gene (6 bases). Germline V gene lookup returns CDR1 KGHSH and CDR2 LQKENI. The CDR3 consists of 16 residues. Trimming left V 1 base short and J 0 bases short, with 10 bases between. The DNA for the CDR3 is TGTGCCAGCTCACCACAACAGGGTAGCTCTGGAAACACCATATATTTT. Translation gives CASSPQQGSSGNTIYF.

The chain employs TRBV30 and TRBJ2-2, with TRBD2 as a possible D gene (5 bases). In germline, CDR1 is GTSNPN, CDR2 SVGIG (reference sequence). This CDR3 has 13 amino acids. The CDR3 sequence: CACHPLRAGELFF. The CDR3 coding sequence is TGTGCTTGCCATCCTTTGCGGGCCGGGGAGCTGTTTTTT.

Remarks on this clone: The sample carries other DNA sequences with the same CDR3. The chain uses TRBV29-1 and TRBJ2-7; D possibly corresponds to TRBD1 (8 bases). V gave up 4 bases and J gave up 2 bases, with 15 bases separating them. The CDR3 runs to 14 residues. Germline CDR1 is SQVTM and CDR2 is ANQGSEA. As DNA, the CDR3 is TGCAGCGTTGTGGGGGGGACAGGTCCCTACGAGCAGTACTTC. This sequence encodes CSVVGGTGPYEQYF.

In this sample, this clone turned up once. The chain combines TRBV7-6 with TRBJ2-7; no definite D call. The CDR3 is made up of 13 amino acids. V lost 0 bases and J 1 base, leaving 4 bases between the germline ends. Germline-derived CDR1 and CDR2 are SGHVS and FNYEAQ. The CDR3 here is CASSLAASYEQYF. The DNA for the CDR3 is TGTGCCAGCAGCTTAGCGGCTTCCTACGAGCAGTACTTC. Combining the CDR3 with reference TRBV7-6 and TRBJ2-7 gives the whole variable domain GAGVSQSPRYKVTKRGQDVALRCDPISGHVSLYWYRQALGQGPEFLTYFNYEAQQDKSGLPNDRFSAERPEGSISTLTIQRTEQRDSAMYRCASSLAASYEQYFGPGTRLTVT.